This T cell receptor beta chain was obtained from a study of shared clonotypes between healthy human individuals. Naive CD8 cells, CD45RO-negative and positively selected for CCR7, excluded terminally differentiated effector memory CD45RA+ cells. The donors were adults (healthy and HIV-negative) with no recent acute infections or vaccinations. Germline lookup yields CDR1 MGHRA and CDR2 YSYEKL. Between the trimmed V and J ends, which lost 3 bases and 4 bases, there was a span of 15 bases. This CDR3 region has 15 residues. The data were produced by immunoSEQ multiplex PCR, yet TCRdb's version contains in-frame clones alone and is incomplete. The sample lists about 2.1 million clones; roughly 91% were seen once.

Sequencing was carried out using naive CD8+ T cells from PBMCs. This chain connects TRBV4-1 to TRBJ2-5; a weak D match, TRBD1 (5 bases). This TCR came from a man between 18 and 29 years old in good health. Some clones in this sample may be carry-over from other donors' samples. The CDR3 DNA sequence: TGCGCCAGCAGCCAGACCCCAGGGTCAGGAGAGACCCAGTACTTC. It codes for CASSQTPGSGETQYF.